The entry that follows covers one T cell receptor beta chain sequence. Its antigen is not identified. Germline assignment: CDR1 MRHNA and CDR2 SNTAGT. V was pared by 6 bases and J by 6 bases, with 12 bases between. The CDR3 has 13 amino acids. This sample is drawn from a study of cytomegalovirus exposure and HLA in healthy donors. Looking at the study overall: A previous analysis identified around 120 million unique TCR beta sequences derived from approximately 190 million T cells. Overall study results and limits: Associated with HLA alleles at 0.05 false discovery rate in a later analysis were 16,951 TCR beta sequences. Indistinguishable V segments, including TRBV6-2 and TRBV6-3, were excluded.

It was with 60 Vbeta and 13 Jbeta primers that the PCR ran. Produced via immunoSEQ multiplex PCR; TCRdb's table is partial and in-frame only. The sample records tens of thousands of clones, about 81% being singletons. This receptor was taken from a woman in her forties in good health and CMV-seronegative. The rearrangement links TRBV6-4 to TRBJ2-1; weak D call: TRBD2 (6 bases). The sequenced sample was PBMCs. Here the CDR3 DNA reads TGTGCCAGCAGCGGGACTGAAATCAATGAGCAGTTCTTC. As protein: CASSGTEINEQFF.